This TCR beta chain was identified during a study of T cell responses to AZD1222 COVID-19 vaccine. On this clone: A junction end diverges from the germline sequence, so it may reflect a read error. This same CDR3 is encoded by further DNA sequences in the sample.

The table came from immunoSEQ multiplex PCR; TCRdb's copy has only in-frame clones and leaves some out. The table lists 200,000 or so clones, under 95% of them singletons. Second-dose recipients at about 4 or about 12 weeks were treated as one pooled group. Looked up from germline, CDR1 is SGHAT and CDR2 is FQNNGV. The CDR3 length is 13 residues. This TCR came from an adult who received the AZD1222 COVID-19 vaccine. The chain recombines TRBV11-2 with TRBJ1-5; maybe TRBD1 (5 bases). The source was peripheral blood, collected 28 days after the second AZD1222 dose. CDR3 DNA sequence: TGTGCCAGCAGCCTAGACAGAAATCAGCCCCAGCATTTT. Translated: CASSLDRNQPQHF.